One and the same sample provided the 13 T cell receptor beta chains below, sequenced in a study of cytomegalovirus exposure and HLA in healthy donors. The PCR had 60 Vbeta and 13 Jbeta primers. Data came from immunoSEQ multiplex PCR; TCRdb stores just in-frame clones and leaves some out. This table holds roughly 120,000 clones, around 82% found once. Sequencing input: PBMCs. Receptor source: a male donor in good health and CMV-seropositive.

This clone was seen a few times. The J gene is TRBJ1-5, the V gene TRBV10-2, with TRBD1 matching over 7 bases. The germline CDR1 and CDR2 sequences are WSHSY and SAAADI. The junction had 5 bases not matched to a gene; V was cut back by 8 bases and J by 4 bases. The CDR3 spans 13 residues. The CDR3 sequence is CASRDRLNQPQHF. The CDR3 nucleotides are TGCGCCAGCCGGGACAGATTAAATCAGCCCCAGCATTTT.

The genes are TRBV18 and TRBJ2-1; maybe TRBD2 (6 bases). Germline V CDR1 and CDR2: KGHSH, LQKENI. The CDR3 totals 16 residues. V was clipped by 2 bases and J by 4 bases, with 15 bases between them. The CDR3 protein is CASSPTVAVGYNEQFF. The CDR3 DNA reads as TGTGCCAGCTCACCAACAGTAGCGGTGGGGTACAATGAGCAGTTCTTC.

This clone was detected only once. As DNA, the CDR3 is TGTGCCAGCAGTTTATCGAAGGGACAGGACCTGTTTTTT. Protein: CASSLSKGQDLFF. The V call is TRBV27, the J call TRBJ1-4; TRBD1 matches 8 bases. With 0 bases clipped from V and 14 bases from J, the junction kept 5 bases outside the gene matches. Germline V gene sequence: CDR1 MNHEY, CDR2 SMNVEV (reference sequence). This CDR3 spans 13 amino acids.

The chain is built from TRBV28 and TRBJ2-2; 9 positions agree with TRBD1. The CDR3 covers 17 residues. Trimming cost V 5 bases and J 3 bases; bases outside gene matches: 10. Germline values: CDR1 MDHEN, CDR2 SYDVKM. The CDR3: CASSNWDREKYTGELFF. In nucleotides, the CDR3 is TGTGCCAGCAGTAATTGGGACAGGGAGAAATACACCGGGGAGCTGTTTTTT.

The V call is TRBV10-3, the J call TRBJ2-7, with 9 bases lining up with TRBD2. The CDR3 is 16 amino acids. Germline-derived CDR1 and CDR2 are ENHRY and SYGVKD. J was trimmed by 2 bases and V by 3 bases; bases with no gene match: 8. CDR3 amino acids: CAISEDSSGTTYEQYF. The DNA of the CDR3 is TGTGCCATCAGTGAAGATTCTAGCGGGACTACCTACGAGCAGTACTTC.

The chain has TRBV30 and TRBJ1-1, with TRBD1 matching over 9 bases. With 2 bases clipped from V and 6 bases from J, the junction kept 4 bases outside the gene matches. The CDR3 has 13 residues. Germline CDR1 and CDR2: GTSNPN and SVGIG (reference sequence). CDR3 in amino acids: CAWSRDRDAEAFF. In DNA, the CDR3 is TGTGCCTGGAGTCGGGACAGGGACGCTGAAGCTTTCTTT. The variable domain in full, with the rest retrieved from reference TRBV30 and TRBJ1-1, is SQTIHQWPATLVQPVGSPLSLECTVEGTSNPNLYWYRQAAGRGLQLLFYSVGIGQISSEVPQNLSASRPQDRQFILSSKKLLLSDSGFYLCAWSRDRDAEAFFGQGTRLTVV.

The chain couples TRBV19 to TRBJ1-5; 9 bases align to TRBD1. The CDR3 sequence is 17 residues long. The V gene's germline CDR1 is LNHDA and CDR2 SQIVND (reference sequence). V dropped 2 bases and J dropped 4; count of bases not matched to a gene: 9. The CDR3 bases are TGTGCCAGTAGTATAAGGGGCGAACAGGGGGCGAATCAGCCCCAGCATTTT. Protein product: CASSIRGEQGANQPQHF.

The chain recombines TRBV28 with TRBJ1-2, with unresolved D. Trimming removed 6 bases at V and 5 bases at J, with 13 bases between. Germline V lookup: CDR1 MDHEN, CDR2 SYDVKM. This CDR3 comprises 13 residues. CDR3 amino acids: CASREGGRYGYTF. The CDR3 bases are TGTGCCAGCAGAGAGGGAGGGAGGTATGGCTACACCTTC.

The rearrangement links TRBV7-9 to TRBJ2-7, with 9 bases matching TRBD1. The CDR3 has 14 residues. Germline V gives CDR1 SEHNR, CDR2 FQNEAQ (reference sequence). The V gene end was trimmed by 4 bases and the J gene end by 2 bases; junction bases not matched to a gene: 3. CDR3 in DNA: TGTGCCAGCAGCTCCGGGACAGGGACCTACGAGCAGTACTTC. As protein: CASSSGTGTYEQYF.

The DNA of the CDR3 is TGTGCCAGCAGCTTGACAGGGATAGTTCGGGAAAAACTGTTTTTT. Residues: CASSLTGIVREKLFF. The gene calls are TRBV7-2 and TRBJ1-4; TRBD1 matches 7 bases. The CDR3 sequence is 15 residues long. V gave up 3 bases and J gave up 8 bases; unmatched junction bases: 9. Per germline, CDR1 SGHTA and CDR2 FQGNSA. The whole variable domain, filled in from reference TRBV7-2 and TRBJ1-4, reads GAGVSQSPSNKVTEKGKDVELRCDPISGHTALYWYRQSLGQGLEFLIYFQGNSAPDKSGLPSDRFSAERTGGSVSTLTIQRTQQEDSAVYLCASSLTGIVREKLFFGSGTQLSVL.

V and J are TRBV28 and TRBJ1-1; perhaps TRBD1 as D (5 bases). Trimming pared 8 bases from V and 0 bases from J, leaving 10 bases between. The CDR3 covers 13 residues. Germline V gene lookup returns CDR1 MDHEN and CDR2 SYDVKM. CDR3 sequence: CASRSTVNTEAFF. CDR3 coding DNA: TGTGCCAGCCGCTCGACAGTGAACACTGAAGCTTTCTTT. The whole variable domain, remainder taken from reference TRBV28 and TRBJ1-1, is DVKVTQSSRYLVKRTGEKVFLECVQDMDHENMFWYRQDPGLGLRLIYFSYDVKMKEKGDIPEGYSVSREKKERFSLILESASTNQTSMYLCASRSTVNTEAFFGQGTRLTVV.

The genes are TRBV11-2 and TRBJ2-5; 7 nucleotides align to TRBD2. Germline CDR1 is SGHAT and CDR2 is FQNNGV. V lost 5 bases and J lost 2; bases outside the gene matches: 8. The CDR3 spans 15 residues. The CDR3, as DNA: TGTGCCAGCAGCCAGGAAGCTAGCGGTCAAGAGACCCAGTACTTC. Amino acid sequence: CASSQEASGQETQYF.

The rearrangement links TRBV5-1 to TRBJ1-2; D is possibly TRBD1 (5 bases). Trimming removed 4 bases from V and 2 bases from J, with 9 bases in between. The CDR3 consists of 13 residues. Germline V gene sequence: CDR1 SGHRS, CDR2 YFSETQ. The CDR3 region is CASSMTVNYGYTF. The CDR3 nucleotides read TGCGCCAGCAGCATGACAGTGAACTATGGCTACACCTTC.